This T cell receptor (beta chain) was obtained from a study of T cell changes during pregnancy in multiple sclerosis. Generated by immunoSEQ multiplex PCR, the TCRdb table keeps only in-frame clones and is missing some. The data contain roughly 40,000 clones, roughly nine tenths of them singletons. The CDR3 is made up of 14 amino acids. Germline V lookup: CDR1 MDHEN, CDR2 SYDVKM. V was pared by 7 bases and J by 4 bases, with 17 bases between. This specimen was peripheral blood, taken before pregnancy. The sequence was obtained from a female donor with multiple sclerosis, enrolled in a pregnancy study. The chain carries TRBV28 and TRBJ2-7, with D perhaps TRBD1 (9 bases). CDR3 region: CASTPGGTGYEQYF. CDR3 sequence (DNA): TGTGCCAGCACCCCGGGGGGGACAGGGTACGAGCAGTACTTC.